The clone carrying this T cell receptor (beta chain) has a count of ten or more. Its target is not known. These data are taken from a study of T-cell memory formation after mild COVID-19. General study results and limits: Cross-reactive memory apparently joined, as some responding clones appeared in pre-infection memory.

5'RACE, which relied on constant-segment primers, yielded TCR alpha and TCR beta cDNA libraries carrying sample barcodes and UMIs. Each CDR3 protein gets one entry after TCRdb re-called the 5' RACE reads with MiXCR. Seen here are approximately 150,000 distinct CDR3 sequences, roughly 21% observed once, and the top ten hold 2% to 2.5%. V lost 0 bases and J lost 4; bases outside the gene matches: 5. Germline V gene sequence: CDR1 LGHNA, CDR2 YNFKEQ. The CDR3 loop spans 17 amino acids. This TCR derives from an adult woman who had mild COVID-19 (a few samples of this study predate the infection). Cell type and time point are not known. V is TRBV4-2 and J is TRBJ2-5; 13 positions agree with TRBD2. The sample comprised PBMCs or a T cell subset sorted from them (not recorded which). Written as DNA, the CDR3 is TGTGCCAGCAGCCAAGACTGGACTAGCGGGAGAGGAGAGACCCAGTACTTC. Amino acids: CASSQDWTSGRGETQYF.